This TCR beta chain emerged from a study of blood T cell repertoires in COVID-19. At the level of the study: The study drew acute and convalescent COVID-19 samples from the United States, Italy and Spain. The cDNA or gDNA used as material had been derived from T cells, B-cell-depleted T cells, or PBMCs.

Per the original methods: Estimates of nucleated cell counts were drawn from the amplification of reference gene primers. The protocol was immunoSEQ multiplex PCR, while the TCRdb copy is restricted to in-frame clones and leaves out a portion. V and J calls plus clone size are reproduced from that table; the DNA served to infer D and trimming. Among fewer than 350,000 clones, about 89% were seen once, and the ten largest hold about 4.6%. Germline V CDR1 and CDR2: SGHTS, YDEGEE. Trimming cost V 1 base and J 4 bases; bases outside gene matches: 5. This CDR3 contains 15 residues. This TCR was sampled from a man in his forties or fifties with acute or convalescent COVID-19. The sequencing sample was made of peripheral blood. The rearrangement uses TRBV5-8 and TRBJ2-1; 7 bases map to TRBD1. CDR3 nucleotides: TGTGCCAGCAGCTTGCGAGGGGGCGCGTACAATGAGCAGTTCTTC. Translated, it gives CASSLRGGAYNEQFF.